The 14 T cell receptor beta chains given below trace back to one sample, sequenced in a study of blood T cell repertoires in COVID-19. The repertoire was sequenced with immunoSEQ multiplex PCR; TCRdb's copy has only in-frame clones and lacks some. The top ten clones hold approximately 5.5% of a sample with almost 250,000 clones, approximately 85% of them seen once. The sample consisted of peripheral blood. Receptors were obtained from a woman older than 75 with COVID-19, enrolled during active disease.

J is TRBJ1-1 and V is TRBV18, with D maybe TRBD1 (6 bases). Looked up from germline, CDR1 is KGHSH and CDR2 is LQKENI. This CDR3 contains 14 residues. With 2 bases removed from V and 2 bases from J, the gap between germline ends came to 9 bases. The CDR3, as DNA: TGTGCCAGCTCACCATTACAGGGAAACACTGAAGCTTTCTTT. It yields the protein CASSPLQGNTEAFF.

The chain is built from TRBV9 and TRBJ2-5, with TRBD2 matching 7 bases. There are 14 residues in the CDR3. The germline CDR1 and CDR2 sequences are SGDLS and YYNGEE. J was trimmed by 1 base and V by 4 bases; bases with no gene match: 4. The CDR3 region has the DNA TGTGCCAGCAGCACTTCGGGGGGCCAAGAGACCCAGTACTTC. Protein sequence: CASSTSGGQETQYF.

The chain links TRBV2 to TRBJ2-6; D gene ambiguous. Germline CDR1 and CDR2: SNHLY and FYNNEI. Trimming stripped 4 bases from V and 0 bases from J, with 4 bases between. This CDR3 spans 14 amino acids. CDR3 DNA sequence: TGTGCCAGCAGTGTTTACTCTGGGGCCAACGTCCTGACTTTC. It codes for CASSVYSGANVLTF.

J is TRBJ1-3 and V is TRBV5-4; 8 positions agree with TRBD1. Unmatched junction bases numbered 13, after V lost 4 bases and J lost 4 bases. The V gene's germline CDR1 is SGHNT and CDR2 YYREEE (reference sequence). The CDR3 contains 17 residues. The CDR3 region is CASSVSTSGTGGNTIYF. The CDR3 coding sequence is TGTGCCAGCAGCGTCTCTACCTCCGGGACAGGAGGAAACACCATATATTTT.

V is TRBV15 and J is TRBJ1-5, with D maybe TRBD1 (6 bases). The CDR3 totals 15 residues. V was trimmed by 5 bases and J by 6 bases, leaving 17 bases between them. The V gene's germline CDR1 is LNHNV and CDR2 YYDKDF (reference sequence). The CDR3 coding sequence is TGTGCCACCAGCCCCCCTCGGGGGGGCGGTCAGCCCCAGCATTTT. It is translated as CATSPPRGGGQPQHF.

Comment on this clone: The same CDR3 also results from other DNA sequences found in this sample. The chain carries TRBV7-2 and TRBJ2-5; D gene uncertain. This CDR3 is built from 13 residues. Trimming took off 4 bases at V and 2 bases at J, with 8 bases between the two ends. Looked up from germline, CDR1 is SGHTA and CDR2 is FQGNSA. Here the CDR3 reads CASSSLPQETQYF. The CDR3 region has the DNA TGTGCCAGCAGCTCACTACCACAAGAGACCCAGTACTTC.

The CDR3 sequence is CASSSTPGLRSYGYTF. CDR3 DNA: TGTGCCAGCAGTTCCACTCCGGGACTCCGGTCCTATGGCTACACCTTC. The chain couples TRBV27 to TRBJ1-2, with TRBD1 as a possible D gene (5 bases). V gave up 4 bases and J gave up 4 bases, with 19 bases separating them. This CDR3 has 16 amino acids. Germline assignment: CDR1 MNHEY and CDR2 SMNVEV (reference sequence).

The V and J genes are TRBV23-1 and TRBJ2-2; TRBD2 aligns across 10 bases. TRBV23-1 is treated as an ORF (open reading frame) with a function not yet certain. Losses at the gene ends were 0 bases for V and 0 bases for J; bases not matched to a gene: 7. The CDR3 runs 19 residues. CDR3 protein: CASSQSLIAGGPNTGELFF. DNA of the CDR3: TGCGCCAGCAGTCAATCCCTCATAGCGGGGGGACCGAACACCGGGGAGCTGTTTTTT.

The rearrangement links TRBV19 to TRBJ2-5; D call uncertain. V lost 3 bases and J lost 4, with 9 bases in between. This CDR3 spans 13 amino acids. Looked up from germline, CDR1 is LNHDA and CDR2 is SQIVND (reference sequence). The CDR3 region has the DNA TGTGCCAGTAGTATCCCCCGAGGAGAGACCCAGTACTTC. It encodes CASSIPRGETQYF.

The V and J genes are TRBV24-1 and TRBJ2-3; maybe TRBD2 (5 bases). CDR3 length: 15 residues. Per the germline V gene, CDR1 is KGHDR and CDR2 is SFDVKD. Deletions cut 5 bases from V and 2 bases from J, with 13 bases between. In DNA form, the CDR3 reads TGTGCCACCAGTGCCTACCGGGGTAACACAGATACGCAGTATTTT. It yields the protein CATSAYRGNTDTQYF.

This clone was recorded at least ten times. The gene calls are TRBV28 and TRBJ1-2; 10 bases map to TRBD1. The germline V gene has CDR1 MDHEN and CDR2 SYDVKM. The junction had 13 bases not matched to a gene; V was cut back by 7 bases and J by 5 bases. This CDR3 region has 16 residues. The CDR3 sequence: CASTTPSRTGGYGYTF. As DNA, the CDR3 is TGTGCCAGCACCACACCCTCCCGGACAGGGGGATATGGCTACACCTTC.

The CDR3 spells CASSPQNANTGELFF. The CDR3 bases are TGTGCCAGCAGCCCACAGAACGCGAACACCGGGGAGCTGTTTTTT. The V gene is TRBV7-2, the J gene TRBJ2-2; no clear D gene. The CDR3 length is 15 residues. V was clipped by 5 bases and J by 0 bases, with 10 bases between them. Germline V lookup: CDR1 SGHTA, CDR2 FQGNSA.

The gene calls are TRBV7-9 and TRBJ2-3; 7 bases are shared with TRBD1. The CDR3 length is 15 residues. Germline CDR1 and CDR2: SEHNR and FQNEAQ (reference sequence). Losses at the gene ends were 5 bases for V and 7 bases for J; bases not matched to a gene: 12. The CDR3 loop is CASSNTGDGWNTQYF. CDR3 bases: TGTGCCAGCAGCAACACAGGGGATGGGTGGAATACGCAGTATTTT.

The chain employs TRBV15 and TRBJ2-5; the match to TRBD2 covers 7 bases. The V and J ends lost 2 bases and 5 bases, in that order; junction bases with no gene match: 11. The CDR3 has 16 amino acids. The germline V gene encodes CDR1 LNHNV and CDR2 YYDKDF (reference sequence). DNA of the CDR3: TGTGCCACCAGCAGATCCTTAGCGGGTGGAGGGGAGACCCAGTACTTC. This gives the protein CATSRSLAGGGETQYF.